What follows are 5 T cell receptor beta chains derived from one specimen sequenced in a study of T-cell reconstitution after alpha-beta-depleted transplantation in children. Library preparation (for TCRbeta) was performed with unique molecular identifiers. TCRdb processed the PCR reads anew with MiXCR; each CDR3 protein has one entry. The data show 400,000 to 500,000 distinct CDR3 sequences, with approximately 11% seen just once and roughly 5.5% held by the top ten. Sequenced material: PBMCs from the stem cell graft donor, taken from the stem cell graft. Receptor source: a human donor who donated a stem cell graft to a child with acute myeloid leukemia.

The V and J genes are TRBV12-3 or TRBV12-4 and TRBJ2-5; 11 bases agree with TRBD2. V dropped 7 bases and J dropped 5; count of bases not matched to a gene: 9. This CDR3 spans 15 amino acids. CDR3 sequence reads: CASTYSGGAVETQYF. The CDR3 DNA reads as TGTGCCAGCACCTATAGCGGGGGGGCCGTTGAGACCCAGTACTTC.

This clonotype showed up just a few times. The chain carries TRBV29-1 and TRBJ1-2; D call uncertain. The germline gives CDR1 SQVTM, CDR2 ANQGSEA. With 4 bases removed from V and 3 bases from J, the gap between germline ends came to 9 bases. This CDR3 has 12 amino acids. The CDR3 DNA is TGCAGCGTTGGCTCCTCGGACTATGGCTACACCTTC. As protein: CSVGSSDYGYTF.

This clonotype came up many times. The CDR3 reads CASTRTPGNQETQYF. CDR3 in DNA: TGCGCCAGTACCCGGACCCCTGGGAACCAAGAGACCCAGTACTTC. This chain links TRBV5-1 with TRBJ2-5; the D is unclear. The germline V gene encodes CDR1 SGHRS and CDR2 YFSETQ. The CDR3 has 15 amino acids. V was clipped by 8 bases and J by 0 bases, with 17 bases between them.

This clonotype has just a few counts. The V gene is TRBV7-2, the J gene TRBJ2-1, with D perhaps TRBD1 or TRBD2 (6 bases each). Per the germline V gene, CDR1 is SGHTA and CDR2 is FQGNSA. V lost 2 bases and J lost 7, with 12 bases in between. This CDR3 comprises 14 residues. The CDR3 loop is CASSLRRGGNEQFF. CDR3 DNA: TGTGCCAGCAGCTTACGCAGAGGGGGGAATGAGCAGTTCTTC.

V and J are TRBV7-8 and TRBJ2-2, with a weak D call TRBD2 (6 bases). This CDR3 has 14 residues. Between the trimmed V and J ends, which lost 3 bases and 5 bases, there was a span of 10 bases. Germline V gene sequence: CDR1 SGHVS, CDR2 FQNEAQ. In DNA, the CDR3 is TGTGCCAGCAGCTTGAGTCTAGCGACCGGGGAGCTGTTTTTT. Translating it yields CASSLSLATGELFF. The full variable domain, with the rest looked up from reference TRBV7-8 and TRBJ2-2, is GAGVSQSPRYKVAKRGQDVALRCDPISGHVSLFWYQQALGQGPEFLTYFQNEAQLDKSGLPSDRFFAERPEGSVSTLKIQRTQQEDSAVYLCASSLSLATGELFFGEGSRLTVL.